Listed here are 24 T cell receptor beta chains from one sample, sequenced in a study of cytomegalovirus exposure and HLA in healthy donors. 13 Jbeta primers and 60 Vbeta primers were used for the PCR. TCRdb keeps only in-frame clones here, not all; method: immunoSEQ multiplex PCR. The top ten clones hold 14% of a sample with 90,000 to 120,000 clones, around 72% of them seen once. Specimen: PBMCs. The receptors derive from a middle-aged woman in good health and CMV-seropositive.

The chain uses TRBV7-2 and TRBJ1-2, with a tentative D call TRBD1 (5 bases). V shed 6 bases and J shed 2 bases, with 16 bases lying between them. The germline V gene encodes CDR1 SGHTA and CDR2 FQGNSA. This CDR3 comprises 15 residues. CDR3 DNA: TGTGCCAGCAGTGTCCGGGGGGGAAGAAACTATGGCTACACCTTC. This codes for CASSVRGGRNYGYTF.

CDR3 in DNA: TGTGCCAGCTCTGAGTCCTCGCGGGCCAACGTCCTGACTTTC. Its protein is CASSESSRANVLTF. This rearrangement joins TRBV2 to TRBJ2-6; D not certain. Per the germline V gene, CDR1 is SNHLY and CDR2 is FYNNEI. Trimming removed 8 bases from V and 5 bases from J, with 13 bases in between. This CDR3 is built from 14 residues.

This chain links TRBV18 with TRBJ1-1; unclear D gene. The V end was cut by 2 bases, the J end by 8 bases, with 9 bases between. CDR3 length equals 12 residues. Germline V lookup: CDR1 KGHSH, CDR2 LQKENI. In DNA form, the CDR3 reads TGTGCCAGCTCACCAAGGATGGAGGAAGCTTTCTTT. It specifies CASSPRMEEAFF.

The chain combines TRBV10-3 with TRBJ2-3; 8 nucleotides align to TRBD1. The CDR3 totals 15 residues. Germline CDR1 reads ENHRY; CDR2 reads SYGVKD. The V gene end was trimmed by 5 bases and the J gene end by 6 bases; junction bases not matched to a gene: 10. The CDR3: CAISRTGTLGDTQYF. CDR3 sequence (DNA): TGTGCCATCAGTAGGACAGGGACGCTAGGGGATACGCAGTATTTT.

The chain links TRBV19 to TRBJ2-7, with 7 nucleotides matching TRBD1. The CDR3 length is 15 residues. CDR1 and CDR2 from the germline V gene are LNHDA and SQIVND (reference sequence). With V trimmed by 6 bases and J by 0 bases, 8 bases remained unmatched. CDR3 sequence (DNA): TGTGCCAGTAGCCTGGGGGCAGGGGGCTCCTACGAGCAGTACTTC. Its protein product is CASSLGAGGSYEQYF.

The sample holds one count of this clone. The genes are TRBV10-2 and TRBJ1-1; a weak D match, TRBD1 (5 bases). The CDR3 is made up of 16 amino acids. Germline-derived CDR1 and CDR2 are WSHSY and SAAADI. Trimming shortened V by 0 bases and J by 6 bases, and 17 bases separated the two germline ends. The CDR3, as DNA: TGCGCCAGCAGTGAGTCGGTTGGCAGGGTTTTTTCTGAAGCTTTCTTT. Amino acids: CASSESVGRVFSEAFF.

V gene TRBV2 combines with J gene TRBJ1-2; D possibly corresponds to TRBD1 (5 bases). This CDR3 spans 15 amino acids. From germline, CDR1 is SNHLY and CDR2 FYNNEI. V lost 4 bases, J lost 0 bases, and 12 bases lay in between. In DNA form, the CDR3 reads TGTGCCAGCAGTGTCCGAATACAGGCTAACTATGGCTACACCTTC. This encodes CASSVRIQANYGYTF.

This clone was observed a handful of times. The J gene is TRBJ1-6, the V gene TRBV2; D unclear. CDR1 is SNHLY, CDR2 FYNNEI, per germline. This CDR3 contains 15 residues. V was shortened by 3 bases and J by 0 bases, with 6 bases between the two germline ends. In DNA, the CDR3 is TGTGCCAGCAGTGAGCGGAGCTCCTATAATTCACCCCTCCACTTT. Amino acids: CASSERSSYNSPLHF.

The chain recombines TRBV30 with TRBJ1-1; the D is unclear. The V gene lost 1 base and the J gene lost 9 bases, with 9 bases spanning the gap. Germline V CDR1 and CDR2: GTSNPN, SVGIG (reference sequence). This CDR3 is built from 11 residues. The CDR3 DNA reads as TGTGCCTGGAGTGAAGGAGTGAAAGCTTTCTTT. It translates to CAWSEGVKAFF.

V is TRBV4-1 and J is TRBJ2-3; 14 nucleotides align to TRBD2. The CDR3 extends over 17 amino acids. CDR1 is MGHRA, CDR2 YSYEKL, per germline. The V segment lost 4 bases and the J segment 0 bases; nucleotides outside the gene matches: 3. The DNA for the CDR3 is TGCGCCAGCAGCCGCAGACTAGCGGGGGGGAGCACAGATACGCAGTATTTT. This encodes CASSRRLAGGSTDTQYF.

V and J are TRBV2 and TRBJ1-2; maybe TRBD1 (6 bases). CDR1 is SNHLY and CDR2 is FYNNEI in the germline V gene. The CDR3 spans 13 residues. Trimming stripped 8 bases from V and 3 bases from J, with 13 bases between. The CDR3 reads CASRGDTYYGYTF. The DNA for the CDR3 is TGTGCCAGCCGGGGGGACACTTACTATGGCTACACCTTC. The variable domain in full, with the rest retrieved from reference TRBV2 and TRBJ1-2, is EPEVTQTPSHQVTQMGQEVILRCVPISNHLYFYWYRQILGQKVEFLVSFYNNEISEKSEIFDDQFSVERPDGSNFTLKIRSTKLEDSAMYFCASRGDTYYGYTFGSGTRLTVV.

J is TRBJ2-3 and V is TRBV30, with TRBD2 matching over 8 bases. The V and J ends lost 0 bases and 6 bases, in that order; junction bases with no gene match: 5. Germline V CDR1 and CDR2: GTSNPN, SVGIG (reference sequence). This CDR3 contains 14 residues. CDR3 nucleotides: TGTGCCTGGAGTGTTCCCAGCGGGGGCGATACGCAGTATTTT. Its translation is CAWSVPSGGDTQYF. Combining the CDR3 with reference TRBV30 and TRBJ2-3 gives the whole variable domain SQTIHQWPATLVQPVGSPLSLECTVEGTSNPNLYWYRQAAGRGLQLLFYSVGIGQISSEVPQNLSASRPQDRQFILSSKKLLLSDSGFYLCAWSVPSGGDTQYFGPGTRLTVL.

The CDR3 nucleotides are TGTGCCAGCAGCTCAGGACAGGGGAACTATGGCTACACCTTC. Amino acid sequence: CASSSGQGNYGYTF. The chain uses TRBV5-4 and TRBJ1-2, with 9 bases that match TRBD1. Germline-derived CDR1 and CDR2 are SGHNT and YYREEE (reference sequence). The J segment lost 2 bases and the V segment lost 3 bases, leaving 2 bases of the junction unmatched. The CDR3 sequence is 14 residues long.

This clone was seen a handful of times. The chain combines TRBV10-2 with TRBJ2-3, with TRBD2 as a possible D gene (5 bases). The germline CDR1 and CDR2 sequences are WSHSY and SAAADI. Deletions cut 6 bases from V and 0 bases from J, with 16 bases between. The CDR3 runs to 16 residues. The CDR3 loop is CASSLAQRPSTDTQYF. CDR3 nucleotides: TGCGCCAGCAGCCTAGCCCAACGACCCAGCACAGATACGCAGTATTTT.

A word on this clone: This sample includes further DNA sequences coding for the same CDR3. The chain joins TRBV5-1 to TRBJ2-5; D call uncertain. CDR1 is SGHRS and CDR2 is YFSETQ in the germline V gene. Trimming pared 4 bases from V and 5 bases from J, leaving 21 bases between. CDR3 size: 16 residues. In nucleotides, the CDR3 is TGCGCCAGCAGCCCATCTCCAACCCAGGCCAAGGAGACCCAGTACTTC. It codes for CASSPSPTQAKETQYF.

The chain joins TRBV4-1 to TRBJ1-4; weak D call: TRBD1 (5 bases). CDR3 length: 14 amino acids. Trimming cost V 4 bases and J 10 bases, with 16 bases left between them. The germline gives CDR1 MGHRA, CDR2 YSYEKL. The CDR3 sequence is CASSLQPGGGKLFF. CDR3 in DNA: TGCGCCAGCAGCCTACAGCCCGGCGGGGGAAAACTGTTTTTT.

The V gene is TRBV7-2, the J gene TRBJ2-7; 7 nucleotides line up with TRBD1. Germline CDR1 SGHTA, CDR2 FQGNSA. This CDR3 is 14 amino acids long. Germline trimming cut 5 bases from V and 5 bases from J; bases unmatched to any gene: 9. In DNA, the CDR3 is TGTGCCAGCAGCGGAATGACAGGGTCCCACGAGCAGTACTTC. As protein: CASSGMTGSHEQYF.

The sample holds a few counts of this clone. This chain joins TRBV4-1 and TRBJ1-6; TRBD1 matches at 7 bases. Trimming removed 0 bases from V and 2 bases from J; junction bases left unmatched: 4. Germline assignment: CDR1 MGHRA and CDR2 YSYEKL. The CDR3 totals 17 residues. The CDR3 loop reads CASSQESGGPYNSPLHF. The CDR3 DNA is TGCGCCAGCAGCCAAGAGTCAGGGGGACCCTATAATTCACCCCTCCACTTT.

The chain is built from TRBV11-1 and TRBJ1-1; maybe TRBD1 (6 bases). CDR3 size: 14 residues. Germline CDR1 SGHAT, CDR2 FQDESV (reference sequence). Trimming took 3 bases from V and 3 from J, leaving 11 bases between them. In DNA form, the CDR3 reads TGTGCCAGCAGCTTCAGGGGTGGGGACACTGAAGCTTTCTTT. It specifies CASSFRGGDTEAFF.

The rearrangement uses TRBV18 and TRBJ2-1, with a weak D call TRBD1 (6 bases). The CDR3 extends over 14 amino acids. V shed 3 bases and J shed 4 bases, with 10 bases lying between them. Germline CDR1 and CDR2: KGHSH and LQKENI. In DNA form, the CDR3 reads TGTGCCAGCTCACCCCCGGGACAATACAATGAGCAGTTCTTC. Residues: CASSPPGQYNEQFF.

This clone has just one count. The chain combines TRBV14 with TRBJ2-5, with TRBD2 matching over 11 bases. CDR1 and CDR2 from the germline V gene are SGHDN and FVKESK. V trimming: 3 bases; J trimming: 4 bases; junction bases outside the gene matches: 10. CDR3 size: 17 residues. The CDR3 sequence: CASSQGTSGAWRETQYF. The CDR3 DNA sequence: TGTGCCAGCAGCCAGGGGACTAGCGGAGCTTGGCGAGAGACCCAGTACTTC.

The chain links TRBV7-2 to TRBJ1-1, with D possibly being TRBD1 (5 bases). Germline V CDR1 and CDR2: SGHTA, FQGNSA. The CDR3 contains 16 residues. The V end lost 3 bases, the J end lost 3 bases, and 17 bases lay between the germline ends. CDR3 DNA sequence: TGTGCCAGCAGCTTGTATCCCCGGGGCGGGGACACTGAAGCTTTCTTT. As protein: CASSLYPRGGDTEAFF.

This sequence joins TRBV19 and TRBJ1-5, with 12 bases that match TRBD1. Germline CDR1 and CDR2: LNHDA and SQIVND (reference sequence). The CDR3 sequence is 18 residues long. V was pared by 5 bases and J by 7 bases, with 15 bases of the junction left unmatched. In DNA form, the CDR3 reads TGTGCCAGTAGTCTCGTCCCGGGACAGGGGGCGAGGGGACAGCCCCAGCATTTT. Its protein product is CASSLVPGQGARGQPQHF. The full variable domain, in which reference TRBV19 and TRBJ1-5 provide the parts outside the CDR3, is DGGITQSPKYLFRKEGQNVTLSCEQNLNHDAMYWYRQDPGQGLRLIYYSQIVNDFQKGDIAEGYSVSREKKESFPLTVTSAQKNPTAFYLCASSLVPGQGARGQPQHFGDGTRLSIL.

The chain uses TRBV11-3 and TRBJ2-6, with a weak D call TRBD1 (6 bases). The CDR3 is 16 amino acids. V lost 1 base and J lost 0, with 7 bases in between. Germline-derived CDR1 and CDR2 are SGHNT and YENEEA. CDR3 DNA sequence: TGTGCCAGCAGCTTAGTAGGGGGCTCTGGGGCCAACGTCCTGACTTTC. This gives the protein CASSLVGGSGANVLTF. The full variable domain, with the rest looked up from reference TRBV11-3 and TRBJ2-6, is EAGVVQSPRYKIIEKKQPVAFWCNPISGHNTLYWYLQNLGQGPELLIRYENEEAVDDSQLPKDRFSAERLKGVDSTLKIQPAELGDSAVYLCASSLVGGSGANVLTFGAGSRLTVL.